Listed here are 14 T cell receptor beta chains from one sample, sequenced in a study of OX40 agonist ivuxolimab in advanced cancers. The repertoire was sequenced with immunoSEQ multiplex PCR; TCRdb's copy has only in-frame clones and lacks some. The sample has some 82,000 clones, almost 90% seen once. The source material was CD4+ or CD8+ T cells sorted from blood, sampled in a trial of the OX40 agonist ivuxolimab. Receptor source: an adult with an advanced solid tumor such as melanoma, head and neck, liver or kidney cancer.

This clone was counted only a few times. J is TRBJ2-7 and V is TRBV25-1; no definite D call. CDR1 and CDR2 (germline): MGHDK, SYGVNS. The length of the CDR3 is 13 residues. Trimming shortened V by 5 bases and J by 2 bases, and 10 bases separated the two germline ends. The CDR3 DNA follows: TGTGCCAGCAGTATGGGGTCCGCCTACGAGCAGTACTTC. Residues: CASSMGSAYEQYF.

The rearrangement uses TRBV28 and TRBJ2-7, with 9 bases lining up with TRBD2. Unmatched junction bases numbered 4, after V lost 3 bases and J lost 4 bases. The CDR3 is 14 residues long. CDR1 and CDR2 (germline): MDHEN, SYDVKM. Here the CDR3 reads CASSFGLAKYEQYF. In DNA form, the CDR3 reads TGTGCCAGCAGTTTTGGACTAGCGAAGTACGAGCAGTACTTC.

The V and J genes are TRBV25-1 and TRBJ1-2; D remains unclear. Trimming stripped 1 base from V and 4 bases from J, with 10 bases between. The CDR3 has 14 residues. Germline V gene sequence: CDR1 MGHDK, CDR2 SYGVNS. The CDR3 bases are TGTGCCAGCAGTGAATGGGGAAGCGGCTATGGCTACACCTTC. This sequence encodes CASSEWGSGYGYTF.

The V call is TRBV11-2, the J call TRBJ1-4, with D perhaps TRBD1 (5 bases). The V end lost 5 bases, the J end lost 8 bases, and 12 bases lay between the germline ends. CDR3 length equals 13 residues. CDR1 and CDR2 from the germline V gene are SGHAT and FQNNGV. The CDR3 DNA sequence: TGTGCCAGCAGCCCCTGGGGGGGGGAAAAACTGTTTTTT. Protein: CASSPWGGEKLFF.

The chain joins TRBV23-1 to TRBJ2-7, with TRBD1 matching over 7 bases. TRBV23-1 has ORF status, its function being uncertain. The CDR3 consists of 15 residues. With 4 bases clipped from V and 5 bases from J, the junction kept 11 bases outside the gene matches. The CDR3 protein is CASSPIPGQNNEQYF. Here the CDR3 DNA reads TGCGCCAGCAGTCCGATACCGGGACAGAATAACGAGCAGTACTTC.

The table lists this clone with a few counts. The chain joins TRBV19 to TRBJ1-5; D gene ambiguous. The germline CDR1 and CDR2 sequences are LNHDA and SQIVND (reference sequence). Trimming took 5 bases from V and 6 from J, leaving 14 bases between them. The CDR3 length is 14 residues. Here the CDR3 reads CASSPLGGPQPQHF. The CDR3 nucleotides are TGTGCCAGTAGTCCGCTAGGAGGGCCTCAGCCCCAGCATTTT.

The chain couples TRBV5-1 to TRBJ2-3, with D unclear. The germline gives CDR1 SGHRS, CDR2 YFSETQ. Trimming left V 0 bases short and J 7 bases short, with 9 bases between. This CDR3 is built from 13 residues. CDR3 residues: CASSLELYHTQYF. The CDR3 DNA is TGCGCCAGCAGCTTGGAGCTTTACCATACGCAGTATTTT.

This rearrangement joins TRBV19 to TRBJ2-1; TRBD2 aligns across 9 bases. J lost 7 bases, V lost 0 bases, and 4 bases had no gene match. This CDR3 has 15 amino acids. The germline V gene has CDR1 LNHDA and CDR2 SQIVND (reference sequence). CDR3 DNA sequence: TGTGCCAGTAGTATAGATAGCGGGAGAGGAAATGAGCAGTTCTTC. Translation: CASSIDSGRGNEQFF.

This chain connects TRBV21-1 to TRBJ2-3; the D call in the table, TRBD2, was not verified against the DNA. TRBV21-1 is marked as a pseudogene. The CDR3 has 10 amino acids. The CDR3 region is CASPGDTQYF. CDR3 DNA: TGTGCCAGCCCCGGAGATACGCAGTATTTT.

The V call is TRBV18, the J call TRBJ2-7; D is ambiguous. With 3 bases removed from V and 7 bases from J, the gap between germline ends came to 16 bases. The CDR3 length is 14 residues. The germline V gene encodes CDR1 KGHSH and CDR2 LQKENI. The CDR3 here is CASSPDQGLGEQYF. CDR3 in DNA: TGTGCCAGCTCACCCGATCAAGGGCTAGGGGAGCAGTACTTC.

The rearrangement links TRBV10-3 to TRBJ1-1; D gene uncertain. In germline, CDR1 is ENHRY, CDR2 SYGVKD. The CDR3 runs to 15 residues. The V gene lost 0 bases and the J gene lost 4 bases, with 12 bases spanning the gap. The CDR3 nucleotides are TGTGCCATCAGTGAGTCGACTCGGAGGTCCACTGAAGCTTTCTTT. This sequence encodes CAISESTRRSTEAFF.

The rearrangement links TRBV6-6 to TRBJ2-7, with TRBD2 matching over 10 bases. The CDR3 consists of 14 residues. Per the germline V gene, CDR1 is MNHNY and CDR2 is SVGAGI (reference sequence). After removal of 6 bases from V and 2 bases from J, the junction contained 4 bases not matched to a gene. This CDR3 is CASSLAGVAYEQYF. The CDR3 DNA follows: TGTGCCAGCAGCCTAGCGGGAGTTGCCTACGAGCAGTACTTC.

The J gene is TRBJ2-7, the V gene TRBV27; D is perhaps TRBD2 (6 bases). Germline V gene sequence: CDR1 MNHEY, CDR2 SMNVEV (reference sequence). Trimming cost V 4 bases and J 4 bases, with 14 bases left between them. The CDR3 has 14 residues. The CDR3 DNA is TGTGCCAGCAGTTCGCGGGAATTCGTGTACGAGCAGTACTTC. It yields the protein CASSSREFVYEQYF.

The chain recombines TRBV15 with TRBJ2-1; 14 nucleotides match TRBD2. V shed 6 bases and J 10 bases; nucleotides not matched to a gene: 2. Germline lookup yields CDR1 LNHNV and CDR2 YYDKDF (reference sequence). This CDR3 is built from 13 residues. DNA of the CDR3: TGTGCCACCAGAGGGACTAGCGGGGGAGAGCAGTTCTTC. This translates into CATRGTSGGEQFF.